This passage covers 29 T cell receptor beta chains from one sample sequenced in a study of T cell responses to AZD1222 COVID-19 vaccine. Sequencing was performed with immunoSEQ multiplex PCR; in TCRdb, only in-frame clones are kept and a portion is missing. The sample includes over 100,000 clones, over 75% of them seen just once. This sample comprised peripheral blood, obtained on day 0 of AZD1222 vaccination. Receptors originate from an adult in good health.

This chain connects TRBV19 to TRBJ1-2; D not resolved. Trimming pared 6 bases from V and 8 bases from J, leaving 7 bases between. Germline-derived CDR1 and CDR2 are LNHDA and SQIVND (reference sequence). The CDR3 is made up of 10 amino acids. The CDR3, as DNA: TGTGCCAGTAGGTTCCGGGGCTACACCTTC. As protein: CASRFRGYTF.

This chain uses TRBV25-1 with TRBJ2-3; D is tentatively TRBD1 or TRBD2 (6 bases each). The germline gives CDR1 MGHDK, CDR2 SYGVNS. The CDR3 is made up of 16 amino acids. The V gene lost 1 base and the J gene lost 0 bases, with 11 bases spanning the gap. The DNA of the CDR3 is TGTGCCAGCAGTGAATTGACGGGGGCTAGCACAGATACGCAGTATTTT. Its protein product is CASSELTGASTDTQYF.

The chain uses TRBV5-4 and TRBJ2-4; D is uncertain. The germline CDR1 and CDR2 sequences are SGHNT and YYREEE (reference sequence). Trimming took 4 bases from V and 1 from J, leaving 12 bases between them. The CDR3 extends over 15 amino acids. The CDR3 spells CASSPREQAKNIQYF. In nucleotides, the CDR3 is TGTGCCAGCAGCCCACGTGAGCAGGCCAAAAACATTCAGTACTTC. Combining the CDR3 with reference TRBV5-4 and TRBJ2-4 gives the whole variable domain ETGVTQSPTHLIKTRGQQVTLRCSSQSGHNTVSWYQQALGQGPQFIFQYYREEENGRGNFPPRFSGLQFPNYSSELNVNALELDDSALYLCASSPREQAKNIQYFGAGTRLSVL.

The J gene is TRBJ2-7, the V gene TRBV7-9; 7 bases are a match to TRBD1. CDR3 length: 15 amino acids. Germline V CDR1 and CDR2: SEHNR, FQNEAQ (reference sequence). The J segment lost 2 bases and the V segment lost 1 base, leaving 5 bases of the junction unmatched. As DNA, the CDR3 is TGTGCCAGCAGCTTAGGGTGGGACAGTACCTACGAGCAGTACTTC. Amino acid sequence: CASSLGWDSTYEQYF.

This clone was observed once. The rearrangement uses TRBV2 and TRBJ2-1; D perhaps matches TRBD2 (6 bases). The CDR3 length is 13 residues. The ends were cut back, 7 bases at V and 3 bases at J, with 10 bases in the middle. CDR1 is SNHLY and CDR2 is FYNNEI in the germline V gene. The CDR3 loop is CASTQTSYNEQFF. CDR3 nucleotides: TGTGCCAGCACTCAGACTAGCTACAATGAGCAGTTCTTC.

The chain has TRBV5-1 and TRBJ2-7; 8 nucleotides align to TRBD2. This CDR3 has 16 amino acids. The germline gives CDR1 SGHRS, CDR2 YFSETQ. Trimming took 1 base from V and 7 from J; bases not matched to a gene: 13. The CDR3 sequence: CASSLIGGPGTREQYF. The DNA for the CDR3 is TGCGCCAGCAGCTTGATTGGGGGACCGGGGACTAGGGAGCAGTACTTC.

V and J are TRBV24-1 and TRBJ2-2; D is ambiguous. Germline V lookup: CDR1 KGHDR, CDR2 SFDVKD. The CDR3 extends over 17 amino acids. The V gene lost 0 bases and the J gene lost 4 bases, with 14 bases spanning the gap. The CDR3 DNA reads as TGTGCCACCAGTGATTTGGGGAAAATTGGCGGCACCGGGGAGCTGTTTTTT. Protein product: CATSDLGKIGGTGELFF.

The chain recombines TRBV12-5 with TRBJ1-5; no definite D call. The CDR3 has 12 amino acids. The germline CDR1 and CDR2 sequences are LGHNT and FRNRAP. The V gene lost 2 bases and the J gene lost 11 bases, with 10 bases spanning the gap. DNA of the CDR3: TGTGCTAGTGGTTTGACCCCCGGGGCCCAGCATTTT. As protein: CASGLTPGAQHF.

V is TRBV11-3 and J is TRBJ2-3; 10 nucleotides line up with TRBD2. The germline V gene has CDR1 SGHNT and CDR2 YENEEA. This CDR3 has 16 amino acids. V lost 3 bases and J lost 4; bases outside the gene matches: 7. In DNA form, the CDR3 reads TGTGCCAGCAGCTTGGCTAGCGGGAGTGGGGCAGATACGCAGTATTTT. This codes for CASSLASGSGADTQYF.

CDR3 sequence: CASSLEGPPGVPTQYF. The CDR3 region has the DNA TGTGCCAGCAGCTTAGAGGGGCCCCCAGGCGTTCCGACCCAGTACTTC. This chain links TRBV7-3 with TRBJ2-5; D may be TRBD1 or TRBD2 (5 bases each). This CDR3 has 16 amino acids. CDR1 and CDR2 (germline): SGHTA, FQGTGA. Trimming shortened V by 2 bases and J by 7 bases, and 20 bases separated the two germline ends. The full variable domain, completed using reference TRBV7-3 and TRBJ2-5, is GAGVSQTPSNKVTEKGKYVELRCDPISGHTALYWYRQSLGQGPEFLIYFQGTGAADDSGLPNDRFFAVRPEGSVSTLKIQRTERGDSAVYLCASSLEGPPGVPTQYFGPGTRLLVL.

This clone was observed a few times. The chain joins TRBV5-5 to TRBJ1-6, with a weak D call TRBD1 (6 bases). This CDR3 has 15 amino acids. V was pared by 6 bases and J by 0 bases, with 10 bases between. In germline, CDR1 is SGHKS, CDR2 YYEKEE (reference sequence). In DNA, the CDR3 is TGTGCCAGCACACAGACAGGCTCCTATAATTCACCCCTCCACTTT. Amino acid sequence: CASTQTGSYNSPLHF. The entire variable domain, with the rest obtained from reference TRBV5-5 and TRBJ1-6, is as follows: DAGVTQSPTHLIKTRGQQVTLRCSPISGHKSVSWYQQVLGQGPQFIFQYYEKEERGRGNFPDRFSARQFPNYSSELNVNALLLGDSALYLCASTQTGSYNSPLHFGNGTRLTVT.

The chain links TRBV27 to TRBJ1-5; D unresolved. Germline V lookup: CDR1 MNHEY, CDR2 SMNVEV (reference sequence). The CDR3 sequence is 13 residues long. The ends were cut back, 5 bases at V and 5 bases at J, with 10 bases in the middle. Written as DNA, the CDR3 is TGTGCCAGCAGTGGTAGACGGGATCAGCCCCAGCATTTT. Translation: CASSGRRDQPQHF.

This chain connects TRBV7-6 to TRBJ2-2; 10 bases line up with TRBD2. This CDR3 spans 16 amino acids. With 5 bases clipped from V and 4 bases from J, the junction kept 7 bases outside the gene matches. The germline CDR1 and CDR2 sequences are SGHVS and FNYEAQ. As DNA, the CDR3 is TGTGCCAGCAGCATAATTAGCGGGGGGATCACCGGGGAGCTGTTTTTT. The encoded protein is CASSIISGGITGELFF.

This chain links TRBV30 with TRBJ2-1; 7 nucleotides line up with TRBD1. Germline assignment: CDR1 GTSNPN and CDR2 SVGIG (reference sequence). After removal of 2 bases from V and 14 bases from J, the junction contained 9 bases not matched to a gene. The CDR3 spans 12 residues. The CDR3 loop reads CAWSSTGIQEFF. DNA for the CDR3: TGTGCCTGGAGTTCGACAGGGATACAGGAGTTCTTC. Drawing the rest from reference TRBV30 and TRBJ2-1, the complete variable domain is SQTIHQWPATLVQPVGSPLSLECTVEGTSNPNLYWYRQAAGRGLQLLFYSVGIGQISSEVPQNLSASRPQDRQFILSSKKLLLSDSGFYLCAWSSTGIQEFFGPGTRLTVL.

The chain joins TRBV6-2 or TRBV6-3 to TRBJ1-4; tentative D call: TRBD1 (5 bases). Looked up from germline, CDR1 is MNHEY and CDR2 is SVGEGT. V lost 2 bases to trimming and J lost 8 bases, with 18 bases between them. The CDR3 is made up of 16 amino acids. Here the CDR3 DNA reads TGTGCCAGCAGTTACGGATCGCAGGGAATCGGCGAAAAACTGTTTTTT. It encodes CASSYGSQGIGEKLFF.

The chain joins TRBV5-4 to TRBJ2-3, with D perhaps matching TRBD1 or TRBD2 (5 bases each). V shed 6 bases and J shed 2 bases, with 19 bases lying between them. CDR1 and CDR2 (germline): SGHNT, YYREEE (reference sequence). CDR3 length: 16 amino acids. The chain's CDR3 is CASTRAGVGHTDTQYF. DNA for the CDR3: TGTGCCAGCACCCGGGCCGGGGTGGGGCACACAGATACGCAGTATTTT.

The genes are TRBV6-1 and TRBJ2-7; 8 bases map to TRBD1. The CDR3 consists of 15 residues. Germline-derived CDR1 and CDR2 are MNHNS and SASEGT. Trimming removed 0 bases from V and 6 bases from J; junction bases left unmatched: 7. The CDR3 DNA reads TGTGCCAGCAGTGAAGCGCTTCGCCAGGGGGCCGAGCAGTACGTC. It translates to CASSEALRQGAEQYV.

This chain uses TRBV9 with TRBJ2-3; D not resolved. The CDR3 consists of 16 residues. Germline assignment: CDR1 SGDLS and CDR2 YYNGEE. Deletions cut 0 bases from V and 0 bases from J, with 11 bases between. CDR3 protein: CASSVESWQSTDTQYF. The CDR3 DNA follows: TGTGCCAGCAGCGTAGAGTCATGGCAAAGCACAGATACGCAGTATTTT.

The chain joins TRBV7-7 to TRBJ2-2; D remains ambiguous. The CDR3 is made up of 14 amino acids. The germline CDR1 and CDR2 sequences are SSHAT and FNYEAQ (reference sequence). Trimming pared 5 bases from V and 2 bases from J, leaving 9 bases between. The CDR3 here is CASSLQINTGELFF. Written as DNA, the CDR3 is TGTGCCAGCAGCCTACAGATAAACACCGGGGAGCTGTTTTTT.

The rearrangement joins TRBV19 to TRBJ2-1, with no clear D. CDR3 length: 15 residues. V dropped 3 bases and J dropped 5 bases, with 14 bases sitting between them. The germline V gene has CDR1 LNHDA and CDR2 SQIVND (reference sequence). CDR3 sequence: CASSMIPGLNNEQFF. CDR3 nucleotides: TGTGCCAGTAGTATGATCCCTGGGCTTAACAATGAGCAGTTCTTC.

V usage is TRBV7-6 and J usage is TRBJ2-1, with 13 bases matching TRBD2. From germline, CDR1 is SGHVS and CDR2 FNYEAQ. V lost 5 bases and J lost 8; bases outside the gene matches: 9. The CDR3 runs 16 residues. CDR3 residues: CASSNPGLAGRDEQFF. The CDR3 DNA sequence: TGTGCCAGCAGCAATCCGGGACTAGCGGGAAGGGATGAGCAGTTCTTC. The complete variable domain, with remaining parts taken from reference TRBV7-6 and TRBJ2-1, reads GAGVSQSPRYKVTKRGQDVALRCDPISGHVSLYWYRQALGQGPEFLTYFNYEAQQDKSGLPNDRFSAERPEGSISTLTIQRTEQRDSAMYRCASSNPGLAGRDEQFFGPGTRLTVL.

The V gene is TRBV30, the J gene TRBJ2-1; 11 bases are shared with TRBD2. Germline assignment: CDR1 GTSNPN and CDR2 SVGIG (reference sequence). Trimming cost V 2 bases and J 6 bases; bases outside gene matches: 9. The CDR3 loop spans 16 amino acids. The CDR3 nucleotides are TGTGCCTGGAGTCCGATTAGCGGGAGGGCGGGCAATGAGCAGTTCTTC. Its translation: CAWSPISGRAGNEQFF.

This chain links TRBV19 with TRBJ1-5; 7 bases map to TRBD1. Germline V gene data show CDR1 as LNHDA and CDR2 as SQIVND (reference sequence). CDR3 size: 13 residues. After removal of 2 bases from V and 6 bases from J, the junction contained 1 base not matched to a gene. CDR3 nucleotides: TGTGCCAGTAGTATACAGGGGGGTCAGCCCCAGCATTTT. It yields the protein CASSIQGGQPQHF.

The chain links TRBV28 to TRBJ2-2; D gene uncertain. Trimming took 7 bases from V and 6 from J, leaving 12 bases between them. This CDR3 spans 13 amino acids. Germline V gives CDR1 MDHEN, CDR2 SYDVKM. CDR3 DNA sequence: TGTGCCAGCAACGGTGTGGCGGCCGGGGAGCTGTTTTTT. Amino acid sequence: CASNGVAAGELFF.

CDR3: CATSNTPGLNTEAFF. CDR3 nucleotides: TGTGCCACCAGCAATACGCCAGGGTTGAACACTGAAGCTTTCTTT. The chain couples TRBV15 to TRBJ1-1, with D possibly TRBD1 on 5 matching bases. V lost 4 bases to trimming and J lost 0 bases, with 12 bases between them. This CDR3 is 15 amino acids long. Germline V gene sequence: CDR1 LNHNV, CDR2 YYDKDF (reference sequence).

V is TRBV5-1 and J is TRBJ2-1; D tentatively fits TRBD1 or TRBD2 (5 bases each). The CDR3 runs 17 residues. Trimming took off 3 bases at V and 0 bases at J, with 16 bases between the two ends. The germline V gene encodes CDR1 SGHRS and CDR2 YFSETQ. CDR3 region: CASSSSGTTSSYNEQFF. In nucleotides, the CDR3 is TGCGCCAGCAGCTCCTCAGGGACCACGAGCTCCTACAATGAGCAGTTCTTC.

The rearrangement links TRBV21-1 to TRBJ2-2. TRBV21-1 is described as a pseudogene. The CDR3 covers 20 residues. This chain's CDR3 is CASSKKMYHREVADTGELFF. DNA of the CDR3: TGTGCCAGCAGCAAAAAAATGTATCACAGGGAGGTAGCGGACACCGGGGAGCTGTTTTTT.

The J gene is TRBJ1-6, the V gene TRBV19; TRBD1 matches at 9 bases. The junction had 12 bases not matched to a gene; V was cut back by 7 bases and J by 8 bases. Germline lookup yields CDR1 LNHDA and CDR2 SQIVND (reference sequence). The CDR3 contains 16 residues. The CDR3 coding sequence is TGTGCCAGTACCCCTAGGGGGGACAGGGCCTATTCACCCCTCCACTTT. Protein product: CASTPRGDRAYSPLHF.

This chain uses TRBV12-3 or TRBV12-4 with TRBJ2-3, with D maybe TRBD1 (5 bases). This CDR3 region has 12 residues. V dropped 6 bases and J dropped 5 bases, with 9 bases sitting between them. This chain's CDR3 is CASRAGIDTQYF. The CDR3 DNA reads as TGTGCCAGCAGGGCAGGGATAGATACGCAGTATTTT.